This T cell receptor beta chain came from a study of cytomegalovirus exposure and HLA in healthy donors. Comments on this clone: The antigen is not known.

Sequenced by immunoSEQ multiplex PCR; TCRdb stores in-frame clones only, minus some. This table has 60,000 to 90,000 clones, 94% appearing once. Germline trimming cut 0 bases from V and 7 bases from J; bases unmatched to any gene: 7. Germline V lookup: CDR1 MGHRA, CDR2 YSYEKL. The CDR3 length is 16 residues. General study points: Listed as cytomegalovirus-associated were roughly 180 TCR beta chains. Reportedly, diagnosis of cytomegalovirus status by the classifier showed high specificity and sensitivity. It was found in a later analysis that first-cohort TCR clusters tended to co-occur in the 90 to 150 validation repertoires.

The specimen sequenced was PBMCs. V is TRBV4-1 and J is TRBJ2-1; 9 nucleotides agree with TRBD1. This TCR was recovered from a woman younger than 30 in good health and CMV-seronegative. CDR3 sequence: CASSQENWDRENEQFF. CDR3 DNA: TGCGCCAGCAGCCAAGAGAATTGGGACAGGGAAAATGAGCAGTTCTTC.